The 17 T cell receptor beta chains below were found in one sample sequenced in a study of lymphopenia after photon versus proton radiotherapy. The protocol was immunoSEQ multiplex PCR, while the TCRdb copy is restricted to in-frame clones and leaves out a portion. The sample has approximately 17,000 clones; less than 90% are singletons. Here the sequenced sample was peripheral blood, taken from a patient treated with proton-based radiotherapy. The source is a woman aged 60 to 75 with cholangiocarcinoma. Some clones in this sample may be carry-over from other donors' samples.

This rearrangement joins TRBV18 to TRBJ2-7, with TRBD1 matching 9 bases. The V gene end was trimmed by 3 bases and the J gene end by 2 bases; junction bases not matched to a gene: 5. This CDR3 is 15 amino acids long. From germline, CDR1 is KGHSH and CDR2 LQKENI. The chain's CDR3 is CASSPRQGVTYEQYF. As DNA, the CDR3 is TGTGCCAGCTCACCCCGACAGGGGGTAACCTACGAGCAGTACTTC.

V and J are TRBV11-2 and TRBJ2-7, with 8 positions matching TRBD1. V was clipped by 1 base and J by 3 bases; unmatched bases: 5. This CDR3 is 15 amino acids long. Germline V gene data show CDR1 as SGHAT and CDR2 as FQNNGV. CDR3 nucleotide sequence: TGTGCCAGCAGCTTAGTTCACAGGGGGTTCTACGAGCAGTACTTC. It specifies CASSLVHRGFYEQYF.

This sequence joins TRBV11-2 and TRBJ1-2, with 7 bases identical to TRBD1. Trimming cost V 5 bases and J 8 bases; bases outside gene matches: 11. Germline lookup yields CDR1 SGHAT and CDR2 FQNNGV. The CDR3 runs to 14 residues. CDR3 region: CASSTSWDRSGYTF. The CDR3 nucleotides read TGTGCCAGCAGCACCAGTTGGGACAGAAGCGGCTACACCTTC.

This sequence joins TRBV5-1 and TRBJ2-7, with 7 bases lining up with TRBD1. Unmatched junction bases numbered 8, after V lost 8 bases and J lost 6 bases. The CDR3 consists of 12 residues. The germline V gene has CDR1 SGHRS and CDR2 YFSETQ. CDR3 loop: CASWDRGSEQYF. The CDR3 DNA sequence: TGCGCCAGTTGGGACAGAGGCTCCGAGCAGTACTTC.

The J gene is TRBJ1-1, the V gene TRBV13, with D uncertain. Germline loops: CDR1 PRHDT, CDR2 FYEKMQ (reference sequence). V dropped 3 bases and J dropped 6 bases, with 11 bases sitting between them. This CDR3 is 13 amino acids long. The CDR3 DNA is TGTGCCAGCAGCTTGCGGGAAACGGCTGAAGCTTTCTTT. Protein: CASSLRETAEAFF.

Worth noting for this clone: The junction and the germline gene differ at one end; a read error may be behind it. Here the CDR3 reads CASTHRSSGQPQPF. CDR3 sequence (DNA): TGTGCCAGCACGCACAGATCTTCCGGTCAGCCCCAGCCTTTT. The chain uses TRBV28 and TRBJ1-5; D is unresolved. The germline V gene encodes CDR1 MDHEN and CDR2 SYDVKM. The length of the CDR3 is 14 residues. The full variable domain, rest sourced from reference TRBV28 and TRBJ1-5, is DVKVTQSSRYLVKRTGEKVFLECVQDMDHENMFWYRQDPGLGLRLIYFSYDVKMKEKGDIPEGYSVSREKKERFSLILESASTNQTSMYLCASTHRSSGQPQPFGDGTRLSIL.

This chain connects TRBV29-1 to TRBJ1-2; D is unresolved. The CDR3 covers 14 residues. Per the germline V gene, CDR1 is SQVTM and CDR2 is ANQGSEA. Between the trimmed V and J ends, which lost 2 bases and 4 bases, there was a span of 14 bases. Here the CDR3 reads CSVERTVKGYGYTF. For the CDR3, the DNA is TGCAGCGTTGAAAGGACTGTCAAGGGCTATGGCTACACCTTC.

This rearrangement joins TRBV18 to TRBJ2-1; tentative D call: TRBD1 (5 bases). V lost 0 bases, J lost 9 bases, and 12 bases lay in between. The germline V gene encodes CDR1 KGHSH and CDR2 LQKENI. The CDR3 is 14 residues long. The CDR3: CASSPPGRAGEQFF. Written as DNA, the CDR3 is TGTGCCAGCTCACCACCGGGCAGGGCAGGTGAGCAGTTCTTC.

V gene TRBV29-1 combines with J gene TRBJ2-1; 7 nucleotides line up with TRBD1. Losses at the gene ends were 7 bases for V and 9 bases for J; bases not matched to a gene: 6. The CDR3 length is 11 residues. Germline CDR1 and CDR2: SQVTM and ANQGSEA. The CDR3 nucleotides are TGCAGCGCCCATTACAGGGGTGAGCAGTTCTTC. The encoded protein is CSAHYRGEQFF.

CDR3 sequence reads: CASSQTPERGYTF. DNA of the CDR3: TGTGCCAGCTCACAGACCCCCGAGAGGGGCTACACCTTC. The rearrangement links TRBV18 to TRBJ1-2; no firm D call. The V and J ends lost 4 bases and 8 bases respectively, with 14 bases between them. This CDR3 region has 13 residues. CDR1 and CDR2 from the germline V gene are KGHSH and LQKENI.

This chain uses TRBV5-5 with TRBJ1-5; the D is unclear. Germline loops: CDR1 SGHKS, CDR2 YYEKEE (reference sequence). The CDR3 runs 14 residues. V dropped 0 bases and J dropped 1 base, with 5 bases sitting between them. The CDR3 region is CASSLGGSNQPQHF. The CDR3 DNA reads TGTGCCAGCAGCTTGGGAGGCAGCAATCAGCCCCAGCATTTT.

The CDR3 DNA sequence: TGCGCCAGCAGCCGGCAAGACGGGAGGAACACTGAAGCTTTCTTT. Protein sequence: CASSRQDGRNTEAFF. This chain links TRBV4-1 with TRBJ1-1, with D unresolved. CDR1 is MGHRA, CDR2 YSYEKL, per germline. Trimming took off 4 bases at V and 1 base at J, with 13 bases between the two ends. CDR3 size: 15 residues.

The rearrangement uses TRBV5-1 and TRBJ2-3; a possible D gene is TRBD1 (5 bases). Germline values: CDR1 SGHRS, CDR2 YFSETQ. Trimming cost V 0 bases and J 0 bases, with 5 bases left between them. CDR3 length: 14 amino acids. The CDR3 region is CASSLGQSTDTQYF. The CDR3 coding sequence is TGCGCCAGCAGCTTGGGACAGAGCACAGATACGCAGTATTTT.

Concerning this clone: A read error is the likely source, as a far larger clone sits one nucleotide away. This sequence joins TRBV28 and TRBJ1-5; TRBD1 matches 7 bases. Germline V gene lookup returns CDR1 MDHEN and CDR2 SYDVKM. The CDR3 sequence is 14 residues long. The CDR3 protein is CARRDRSYGQPQHF. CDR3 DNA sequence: TGTGCCCGCAGGGACAGATCTTACGGTCAGCCCCAGCATTTT.

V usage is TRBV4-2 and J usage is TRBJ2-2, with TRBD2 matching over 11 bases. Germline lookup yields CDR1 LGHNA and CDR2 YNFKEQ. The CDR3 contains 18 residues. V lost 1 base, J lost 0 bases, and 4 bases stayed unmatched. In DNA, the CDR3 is TGTGCCAGCAGCCAAGTCCCTAGCGGGGGGCCGAACACCGGGGAGCTGTTTTTT. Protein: CASSQVPSGGPNTGELFF.

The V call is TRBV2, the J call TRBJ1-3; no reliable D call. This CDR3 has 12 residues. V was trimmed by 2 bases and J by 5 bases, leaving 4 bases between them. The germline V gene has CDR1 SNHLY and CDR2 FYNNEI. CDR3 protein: CASSERRNTIYF. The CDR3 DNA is TGTGCCAGCAGTGAACGTAGAAACACCATATATTTT.

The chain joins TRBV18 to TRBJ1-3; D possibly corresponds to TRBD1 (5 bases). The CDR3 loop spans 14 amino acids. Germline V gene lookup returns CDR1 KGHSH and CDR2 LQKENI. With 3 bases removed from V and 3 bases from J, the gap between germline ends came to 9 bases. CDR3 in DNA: TGTGCCAGCTCACCCCAGGGTTATGGAAACACCATATATTTT. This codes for CASSPQGYGNTIYF.